This TCR beta chain emerged from a study of cytomegalovirus exposure and HLA in healthy donors. Among the donors, all were healthy bone marrow donors. 13 Jbeta primers and 60 Vbeta primers were used for the PCR. Measured with immunoSEQ multiplex PCR; TCRdb has only the in-frame clones, and not every one. The table lists some 65,000 clones, 62% of them singletons. This clone has a handful of counts. No antigen is known for it. Other DNA sequences in the same sample also yield this CDR3. The germline CDR1 and CDR2 sequences are MNHEY and SVGAGI. The CDR3 covers 16 residues. V was trimmed by 0 bases and J by 0 bases, leaving 9 bases between them. General study points: Researchers counted around 170 TCR beta chains as cytomegalovirus-associated.

The sequencing sample was made of PBMCs. The TCR originated in a man in his thirties or forties in good health and CMV-seronegative. The chain uses TRBV6-5 and TRBJ2-1, with a possible D match to TRBD2 (5 bases). Written as DNA, the CDR3 is TGTGCCAGCAGTTACTCGGAGGAGAGCTCCTACAATGAGCAGTTCTTC. Protein: CASSYSEESSYNEQFF.